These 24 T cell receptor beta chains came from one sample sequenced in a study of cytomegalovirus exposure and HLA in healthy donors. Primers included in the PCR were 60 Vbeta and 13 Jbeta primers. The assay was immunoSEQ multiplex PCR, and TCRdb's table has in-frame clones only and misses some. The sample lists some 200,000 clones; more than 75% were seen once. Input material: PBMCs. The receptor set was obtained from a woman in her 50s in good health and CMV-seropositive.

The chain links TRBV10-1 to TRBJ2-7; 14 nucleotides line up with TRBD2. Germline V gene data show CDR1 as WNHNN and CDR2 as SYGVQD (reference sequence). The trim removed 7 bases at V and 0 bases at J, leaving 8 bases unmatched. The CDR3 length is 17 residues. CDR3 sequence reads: CASIPGLAGELSYEQYF. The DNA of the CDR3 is TGCGCCAGCATCCCGGGACTAGCGGGGGAACTCTCCTACGAGCAGTACTTC.

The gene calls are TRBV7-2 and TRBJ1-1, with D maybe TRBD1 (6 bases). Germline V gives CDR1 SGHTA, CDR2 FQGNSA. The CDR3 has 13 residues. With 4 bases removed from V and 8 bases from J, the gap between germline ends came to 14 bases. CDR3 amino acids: CASSSVRTEEAFF. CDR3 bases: TGTGCCAGCAGCTCAGTGAGGACAGAAGAAGCTTTCTTT. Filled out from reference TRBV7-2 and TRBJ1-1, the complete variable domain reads GAGVSQSPSNKVTEKGKDVELRCDPISGHTALYWYRQSLGQGLEFLIYFQGNSAPDKSGLPSDRFSAERTGGSVSTLTIQRTQQEDSAVYLCASSSVRTEEAFFGQGTRLTVV.

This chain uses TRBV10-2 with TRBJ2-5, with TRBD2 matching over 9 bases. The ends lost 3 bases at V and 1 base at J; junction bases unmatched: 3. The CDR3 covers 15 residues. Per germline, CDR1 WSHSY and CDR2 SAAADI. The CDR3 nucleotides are TGCGCCAGCAGTGAAATAGCGGGGGCCCAAGAGACCCAGTACTTC. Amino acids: CASSEIAGAQETQYF.

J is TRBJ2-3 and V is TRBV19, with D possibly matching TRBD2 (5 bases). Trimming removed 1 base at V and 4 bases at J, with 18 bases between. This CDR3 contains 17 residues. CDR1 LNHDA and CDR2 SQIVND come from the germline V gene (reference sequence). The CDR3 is CASSIASGSPQADTQYF. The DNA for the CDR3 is TGTGCCAGTAGTATAGCCTCGGGATCCCCCCAGGCAGATACGCAGTATTTT.

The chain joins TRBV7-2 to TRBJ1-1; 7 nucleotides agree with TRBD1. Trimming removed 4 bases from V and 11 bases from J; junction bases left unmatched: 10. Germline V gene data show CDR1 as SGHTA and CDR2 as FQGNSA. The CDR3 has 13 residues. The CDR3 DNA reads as TGTGCCAGCAGCTCGGACAGGCGACTGAATGCTTTCTTT. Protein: CASSSDRRLNAFF.

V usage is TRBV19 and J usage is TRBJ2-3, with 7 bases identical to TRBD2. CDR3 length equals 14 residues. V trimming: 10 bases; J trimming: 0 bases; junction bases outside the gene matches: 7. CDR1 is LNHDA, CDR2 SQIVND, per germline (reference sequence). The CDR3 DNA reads TGTGCCACAAGGGACTACCCTAGCACAGATACGCAGTATTTT. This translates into CATRDYPSTDTQYF.

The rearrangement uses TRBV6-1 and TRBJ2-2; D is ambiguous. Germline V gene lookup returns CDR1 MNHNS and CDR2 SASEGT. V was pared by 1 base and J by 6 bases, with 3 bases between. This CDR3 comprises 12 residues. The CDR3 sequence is CASSEGPGELFF. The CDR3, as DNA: TGTGCCAGCAGTGAAGGGCCCGGGGAGCTGTTTTTT.

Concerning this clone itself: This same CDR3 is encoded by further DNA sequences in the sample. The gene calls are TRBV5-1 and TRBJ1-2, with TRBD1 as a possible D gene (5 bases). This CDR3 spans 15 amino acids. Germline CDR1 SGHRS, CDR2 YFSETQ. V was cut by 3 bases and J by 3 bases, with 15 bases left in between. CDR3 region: CASSSGGGGDYGYTF. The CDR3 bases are TGCGCCAGCAGCTCCGGCGGGGGAGGCGACTATGGCTACACCTTC.

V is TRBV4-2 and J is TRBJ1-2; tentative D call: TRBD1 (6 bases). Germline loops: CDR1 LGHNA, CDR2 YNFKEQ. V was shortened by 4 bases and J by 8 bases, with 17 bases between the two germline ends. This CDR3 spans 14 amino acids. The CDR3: CASSPDAGGIGYTF. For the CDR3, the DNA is TGTGCCAGCAGCCCCGACGCGGGGGGCATAGGCTACACCTTC.

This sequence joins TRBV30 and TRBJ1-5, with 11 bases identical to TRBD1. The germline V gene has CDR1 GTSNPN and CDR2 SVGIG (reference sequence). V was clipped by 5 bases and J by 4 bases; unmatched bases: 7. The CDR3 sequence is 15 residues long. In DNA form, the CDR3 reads TGTGCCTGGGGGGCCGGGACAGGGGGGAATCAGCCCCAGCATTTT. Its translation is CAWGAGTGGNQPQHF.

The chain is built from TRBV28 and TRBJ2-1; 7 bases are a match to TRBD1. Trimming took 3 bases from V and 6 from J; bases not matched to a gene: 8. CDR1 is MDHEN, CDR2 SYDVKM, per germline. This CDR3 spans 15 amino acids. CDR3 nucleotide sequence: TGTGCCAGCAGTTTTGGGGACAGAACATCCAATGAGCAGTTCTTC. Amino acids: CASSFGDRTSNEQFF.

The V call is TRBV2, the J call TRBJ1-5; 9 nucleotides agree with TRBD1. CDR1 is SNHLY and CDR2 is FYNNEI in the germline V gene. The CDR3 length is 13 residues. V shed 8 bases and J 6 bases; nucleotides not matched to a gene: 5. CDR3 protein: CASDRGGGQPQHF. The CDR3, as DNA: TGTGCCAGCGACAGGGGGGGCGGTCAGCCCCAGCATTTT.

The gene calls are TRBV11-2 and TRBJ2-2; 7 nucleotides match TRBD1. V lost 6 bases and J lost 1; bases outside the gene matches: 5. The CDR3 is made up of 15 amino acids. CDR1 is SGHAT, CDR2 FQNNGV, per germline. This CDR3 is CASSSNRGNTGELFF. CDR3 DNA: TGTGCCAGCAGTTCTAACAGGGGGAACACCGGGGAGCTGTTTTTT. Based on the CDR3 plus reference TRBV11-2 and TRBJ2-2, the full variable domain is EAGVAQSPRYKIIEKRQSVAFWCNPISGHATLYWYQQILGQGPKLLIQFQNNGVVDDSQLPKDRFSAERLKGVDSTLKIQPAKLEDSAVYLCASSSNRGNTGELFFGEGSRLTVL.

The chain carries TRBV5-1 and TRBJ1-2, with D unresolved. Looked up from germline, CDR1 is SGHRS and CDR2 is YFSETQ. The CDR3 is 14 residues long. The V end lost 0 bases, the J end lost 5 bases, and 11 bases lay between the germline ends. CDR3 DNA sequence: TGCGCCAGCAGCTTGGAGGATGGGAGATATGGCTACACCTTC. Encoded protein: CASSLEDGRYGYTF.

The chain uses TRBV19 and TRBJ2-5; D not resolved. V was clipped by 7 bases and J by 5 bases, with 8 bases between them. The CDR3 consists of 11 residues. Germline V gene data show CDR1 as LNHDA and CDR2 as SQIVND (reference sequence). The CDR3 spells CASTSEETQYF. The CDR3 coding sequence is TGTGCCAGTACCTCCGAGGAGACCCAGTACTTC.

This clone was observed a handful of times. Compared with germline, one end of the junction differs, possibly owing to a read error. This CDR3 is CASSYTSTGDTEAFF. CDR3 bases: TGTGCCAGCAGTTACACATCTACAGGGGACACTGAAGCTTTCTTT. The chain recombines TRBV4-1 with TRBJ1-1, with 7 bases matching TRBD1. The CDR3 sequence is 15 residues long. Germline CDR1 and CDR2: MGHRA and YSYEKL.

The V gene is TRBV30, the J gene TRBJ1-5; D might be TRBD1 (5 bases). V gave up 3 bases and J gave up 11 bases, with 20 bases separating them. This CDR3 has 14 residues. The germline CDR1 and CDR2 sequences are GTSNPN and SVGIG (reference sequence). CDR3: CAWRAQGSGRAQHF. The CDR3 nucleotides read TGTGCCTGGAGGGCTCAGGGCAGTGGACGGGCCCAGCATTTT.

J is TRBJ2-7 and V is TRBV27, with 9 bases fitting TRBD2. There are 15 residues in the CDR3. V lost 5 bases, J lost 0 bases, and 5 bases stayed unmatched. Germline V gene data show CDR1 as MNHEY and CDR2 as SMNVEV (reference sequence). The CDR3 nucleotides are TGTGCCAGCAGTCCGTCGCGGGGGGGCTCCTACGAGCAGTACTTC. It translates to CASSPSRGGSYEQYF.

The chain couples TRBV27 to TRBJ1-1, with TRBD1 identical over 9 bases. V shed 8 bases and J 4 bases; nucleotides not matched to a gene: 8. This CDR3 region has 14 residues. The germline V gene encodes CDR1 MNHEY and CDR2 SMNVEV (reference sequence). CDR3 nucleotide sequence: TGTGCCAGCCGCAGAACAGGGGGCGGCACTGAAGCTTTCTTT. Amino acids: CASRRTGGGTEAFF.

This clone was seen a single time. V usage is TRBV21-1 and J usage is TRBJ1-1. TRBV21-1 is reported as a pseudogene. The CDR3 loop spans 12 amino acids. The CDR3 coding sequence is TGTGCCAGCAGCAAAAAGGAGACTGAAGCTTTCTTT. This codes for CASSKKETEAFF.

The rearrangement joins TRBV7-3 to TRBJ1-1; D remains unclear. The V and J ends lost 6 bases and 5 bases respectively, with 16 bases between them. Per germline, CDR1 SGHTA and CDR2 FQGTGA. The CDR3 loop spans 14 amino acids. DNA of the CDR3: TGTGCCAGCAGAGGCGGGCAGGCGGGGACTGAAGCTTTCTTT. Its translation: CASRGGQAGTEAFF. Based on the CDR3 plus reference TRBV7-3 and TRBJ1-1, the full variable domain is GAGVSQTPSNKVTEKGKYVELRCDPISGHTALYWYRQSLGQGPEFLIYFQGTGAADDSGLPNDRFFAVRPEGSVSTLKIQRTERGDSAVYLCASRGGQAGTEAFFGQGTRLTVV.

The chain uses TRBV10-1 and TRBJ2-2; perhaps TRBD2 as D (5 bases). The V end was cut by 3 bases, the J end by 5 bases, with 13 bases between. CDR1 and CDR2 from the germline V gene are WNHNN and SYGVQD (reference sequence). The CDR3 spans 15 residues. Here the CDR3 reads CASSEEGLGTGELFF. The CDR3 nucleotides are TGCGCCAGCAGTGAAGAGGGTTTGGGGACCGGGGAGCTGTTTTTT.

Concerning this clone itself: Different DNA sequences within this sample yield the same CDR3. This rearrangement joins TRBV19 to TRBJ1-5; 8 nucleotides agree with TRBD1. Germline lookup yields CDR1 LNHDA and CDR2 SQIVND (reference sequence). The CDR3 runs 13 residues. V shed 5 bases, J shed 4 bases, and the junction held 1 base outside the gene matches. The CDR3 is CASSDRGNQPQHF. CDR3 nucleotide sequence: TGTGCCAGTAGTGACAGGGGTAATCAGCCCCAGCATTTT.

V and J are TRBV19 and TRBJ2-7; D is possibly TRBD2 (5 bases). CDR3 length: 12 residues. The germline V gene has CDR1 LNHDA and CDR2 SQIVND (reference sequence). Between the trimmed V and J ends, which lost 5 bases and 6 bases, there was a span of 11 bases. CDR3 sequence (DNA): TGTGCCAGTAGTCCTCACCGGGGCGAGCAGTACTTC. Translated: CASSPHRGEQYF.